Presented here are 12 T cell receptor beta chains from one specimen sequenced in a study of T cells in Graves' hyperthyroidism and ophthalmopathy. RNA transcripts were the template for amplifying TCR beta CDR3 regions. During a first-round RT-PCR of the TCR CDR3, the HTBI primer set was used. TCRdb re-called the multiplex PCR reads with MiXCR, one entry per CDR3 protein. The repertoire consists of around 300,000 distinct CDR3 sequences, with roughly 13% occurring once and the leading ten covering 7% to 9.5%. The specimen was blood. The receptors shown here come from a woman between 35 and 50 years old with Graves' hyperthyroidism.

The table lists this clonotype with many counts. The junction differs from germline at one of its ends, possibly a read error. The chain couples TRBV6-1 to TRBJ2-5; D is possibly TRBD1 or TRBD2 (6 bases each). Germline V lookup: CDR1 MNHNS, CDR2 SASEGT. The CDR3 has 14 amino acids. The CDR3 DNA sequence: TGTGCCAGCAGTGATGGGTGGGGGGCAGAGGCCCAGTACTTC. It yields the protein CASSDGWGAEAQYF.

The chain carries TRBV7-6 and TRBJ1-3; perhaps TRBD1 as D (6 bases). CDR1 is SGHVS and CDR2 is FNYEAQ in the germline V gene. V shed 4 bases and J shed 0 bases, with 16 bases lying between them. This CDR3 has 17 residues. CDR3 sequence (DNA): TGTGCCAGCAGCTCCACAAACAGGGCCTTCTCTGGAAACACCATATATTTT. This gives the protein CASSSTNRAFSGNTIYF.

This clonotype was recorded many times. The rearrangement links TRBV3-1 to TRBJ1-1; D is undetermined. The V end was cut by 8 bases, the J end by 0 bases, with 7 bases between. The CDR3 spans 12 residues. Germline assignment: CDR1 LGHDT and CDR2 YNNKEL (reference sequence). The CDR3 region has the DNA TGTGCCAGCGGAGGGCTGAACACTGAAGCTTTCTTT. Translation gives CASGGLNTEAFF.

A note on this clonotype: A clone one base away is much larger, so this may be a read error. The CDR3 region is CATSDPVDPYGQYF. In DNA, the CDR3 is TGTGCCACCAGTGATCCGGTGGATCCCTACGGGCAGTACTTC. V and J are TRBV24-1 and TRBJ2-7, with no clear D. The CDR3 runs to 14 residues. CDR1 is KGHDR, CDR2 SFDVKD, per germline.

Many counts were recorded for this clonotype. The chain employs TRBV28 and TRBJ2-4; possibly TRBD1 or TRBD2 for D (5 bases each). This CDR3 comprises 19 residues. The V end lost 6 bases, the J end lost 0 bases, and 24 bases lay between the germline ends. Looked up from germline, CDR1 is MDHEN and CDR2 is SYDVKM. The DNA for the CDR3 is TGTGCCAGCAGCCGGGGCGGACGGCCCTTAGGGCTAGCCAAAAACATTCAGTACTTC. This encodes CASSRGGRPLGLAKNIQYF. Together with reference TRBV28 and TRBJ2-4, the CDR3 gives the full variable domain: DVKVTQSSRYLVKRTGEKVFLECVQDMDHENMFWYRQDPGLGLRLIYFSYDVKMKEKGDIPEGYSVSREKKERFSLILESASTNQTSMYLCASSRGGRPLGLAKNIQYFGAGTRLSVL.

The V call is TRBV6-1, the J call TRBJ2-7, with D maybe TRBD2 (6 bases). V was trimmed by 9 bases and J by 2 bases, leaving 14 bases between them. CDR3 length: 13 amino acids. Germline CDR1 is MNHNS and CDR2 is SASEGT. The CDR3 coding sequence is TGTGCCAGTAGACAAACTAGCACCTACGAGCAGTACTTC. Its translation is CASRQTSTYEQYF.

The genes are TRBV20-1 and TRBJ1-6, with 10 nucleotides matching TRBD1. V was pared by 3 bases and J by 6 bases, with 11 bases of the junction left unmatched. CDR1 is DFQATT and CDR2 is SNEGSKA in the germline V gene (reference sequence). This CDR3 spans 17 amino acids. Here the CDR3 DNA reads TGCAGTGCTAGTGGGGGGACAGGGGATTGGAGTAATTCACCCCTCCACTTT. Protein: CSASGGTGDWSNSPLHF.

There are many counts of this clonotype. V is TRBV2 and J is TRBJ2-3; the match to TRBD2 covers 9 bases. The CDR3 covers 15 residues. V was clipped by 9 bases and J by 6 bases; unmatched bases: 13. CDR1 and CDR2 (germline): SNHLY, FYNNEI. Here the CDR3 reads CARSTSGLEEDTQYF. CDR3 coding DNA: TGTGCCAGAAGCACTAGCGGGCTAGAGGAGGATACGCAGTATTTT.

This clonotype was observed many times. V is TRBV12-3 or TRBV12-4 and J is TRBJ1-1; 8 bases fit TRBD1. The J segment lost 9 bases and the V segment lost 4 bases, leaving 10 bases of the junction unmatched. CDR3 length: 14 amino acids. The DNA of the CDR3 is TGTGCCAGCAGTTCGAGAAGGACAGGGCTCAAAGCTTTCTTT. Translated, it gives CASSSRRTGLKAFF.

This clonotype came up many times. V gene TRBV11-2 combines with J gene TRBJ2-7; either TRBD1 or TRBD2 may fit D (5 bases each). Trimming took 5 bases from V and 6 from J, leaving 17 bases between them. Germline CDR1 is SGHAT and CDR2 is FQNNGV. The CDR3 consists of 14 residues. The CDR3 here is CASSEGPARAEQYF. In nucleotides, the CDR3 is TGTGCCAGCAGCGAGGGGCCCGCGAGAGCCGAGCAGTACTTC.

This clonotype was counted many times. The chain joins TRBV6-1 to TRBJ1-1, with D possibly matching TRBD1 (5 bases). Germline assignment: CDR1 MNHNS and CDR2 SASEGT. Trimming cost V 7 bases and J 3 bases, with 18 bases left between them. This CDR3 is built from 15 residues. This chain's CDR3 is CASTRSWGTDTEAFF. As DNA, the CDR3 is TGTGCCAGCACCAGAAGCTGGGGGACGGACACTGAAGCTTTCTTT.

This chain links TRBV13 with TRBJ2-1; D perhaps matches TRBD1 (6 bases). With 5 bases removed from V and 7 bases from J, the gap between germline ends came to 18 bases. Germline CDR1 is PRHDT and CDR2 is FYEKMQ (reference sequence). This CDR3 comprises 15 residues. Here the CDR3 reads CASSPPGTGYNEQFF. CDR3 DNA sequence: TGTGCCAGCAGCCCCCCCGGAACAGGGTATAATGAGCAGTTCTTC. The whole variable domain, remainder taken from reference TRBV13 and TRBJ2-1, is AAGVIQSPRHLIKEKRETATLKCYPIPRHDTVYWYQQGPGQDPQFLISFYEKMQSDKGSIPDRFSAQQFSDYHSELNMSSLELGDSALYFCASSPPGTGYNEQFFGPGTRLTVL.